The 5 T cell receptor beta chains in this list originate from one sample, sequenced in a study of T cell responses to AZD1222 COVID-19 vaccine. Assay: immunoSEQ multiplex PCR; the TCRdb copy retains only in-frame clones and omits some. The sample records 150,000 to 160,000 clones, around nine tenths being singletons. This specimen was peripheral blood, taken on day 0 of AZD1222 vaccination. The origin of the receptors is an adult in good health.

The chain joins TRBV15 to TRBJ1-1; D is unresolved. Germline assignment: CDR1 LNHNV and CDR2 YYDKDF (reference sequence). This CDR3 contains 13 residues. Trimming removed 3 bases from V and 5 bases from J, with 10 bases in between. Here the CDR3 reads CATSRDLWTEAFF. DNA of the CDR3: TGTGCCACCAGCAGGGATCTATGGACTGAAGCTTTCTTT.

The chain links TRBV5-6 to TRBJ2-1; D remains unclear. This CDR3 contains 15 residues. CDR1 is SGHDT, CDR2 YYEEEE, per germline. V was trimmed by 1 base and J by 3 bases, leaving 11 bases between them. This CDR3 reads CASSLFDSVYNEQFF. The CDR3 DNA is TGTGCCAGCAGCTTGTTTGACTCCGTCTACAATGAGCAGTTCTTC.

For the CDR3, the DNA is TGTGCCAGCAGGAAGGACACTCTGTACGAGCAGTACTTC. Its protein product is CASRKDTLYEQYF. This chain connects TRBV12-3 or TRBV12-4 to TRBJ2-7, with D perhaps TRBD1 (5 bases). The germline V and J ends were trimmed by 6 bases and 4 bases, with 13 bases remaining between them. CDR3 length equals 13 residues.

The rearrangement joins TRBV6-4 to TRBJ2-7; D perhaps matches TRBD2 (5 bases). The ends were cut back, 8 bases at V and 3 bases at J, with 14 bases in the middle. This CDR3 has 13 residues. CDR1 and CDR2 (germline): MRHNA, SNTAGT. The CDR3: CASSGDGGYEQYF. The CDR3 nucleotides read TGTGCCAGCTCCGGGGATGGAGGCTACGAGCAGTACTTC.

This chain joins TRBV11-2 and TRBJ1-5; D is unclear. The V gene's germline CDR1 is SGHAT and CDR2 FQNNGV. Trimming took off 5 bases at V and 1 base at J, with 9 bases between the two ends. This CDR3 has 14 amino acids. The DNA for the CDR3 is TGTGCCAGCAGCCCCGCGGGGAGCAATCAGCCCCAGCATTTT. This gives the protein CASSPAGSNQPQHF.